The 20 T cell receptor beta chains in this list originate from one sample, sequenced in a study of cytomegalovirus exposure and HLA in healthy donors. The study ran its PCR with 60 Vbeta and 13 Jbeta primers. Repertoires were generated with immunoSEQ multiplex PCR, while TCRdb's copy carries only in-frame clones and drops some. Listed are approximately 120,000 clones; under 2.5% falls within the top ten. Source material: PBMCs. Receptors were obtained from a man aged 35-49 years in good health and CMV-seronegative.

This chain joins TRBV6-1 and TRBJ2-3, with TRBD2 matching over 12 bases. CDR1 and CDR2 (germline): MNHNS, SASEGT. V lost 2 bases and J lost 1; bases outside the gene matches: 7. This CDR3 contains 18 residues. CDR3 DNA: TGTGCCAGCAGTGAACTAGCGGGAGGGATTGGGGGCACAGATACGCAGTATTTT. Translation: CASSELAGGIGGTDTQYF.

As DNA, the CDR3 is TGTGCCAGCAGCAGACAGCCTTCTAACTATGGCTACACCTTC. It translates to CASSRQPSNYGYTF. The chain couples TRBV6-5 to TRBJ1-2; a possible D gene is TRBD1 (5 bases). V was shortened by 6 bases and J by 0 bases, with 11 bases between the two germline ends. This CDR3 comprises 14 residues. Germline CDR1 reads MNHEY; CDR2 reads SVGAGI.

This chain connects TRBV11-2 to TRBJ2-7; D remains ambiguous. Germline V CDR1 and CDR2: SGHAT, FQNNGV. Trimming pared 0 bases from V and 0 bases from J, leaving 6 bases between. This CDR3 has 14 residues. The CDR3 is CASSLDFSSYEQYF. The CDR3 nucleotides read TGTGCCAGCAGCTTAGATTTCAGCTCCTACGAGCAGTACTTC.

The CDR3 loop reads CASTLKYDRSLETQYF. Here the CDR3 DNA reads TGTGCCAGCACCCTAAAGTACGACAGGTCACTGGAGACCCAGTACTTC. This chain connects TRBV7-6 to TRBJ2-5; D is perhaps TRBD1 (6 bases). Trimming removed 7 bases from V and 5 bases from J, with 23 bases in between. The CDR3 totals 16 residues. From germline, CDR1 is SGHVS and CDR2 FNYEAQ.

V gene TRBV7-2 combines with J gene TRBJ2-5, with TRBD2 matching over 7 bases. Looked up from germline, CDR1 is SGHTA and CDR2 is FQGNSA. J lost 4 bases, V lost 1 base, and 3 bases had no gene match. CDR3 size: 14 residues. CDR3 residues: CASSLGTGGETQYF. For the CDR3, the DNA is TGTGCCAGCAGCTTAGGGACGGGAGGAGAGACCCAGTACTTC.

The rearrangement uses TRBV6-1 and TRBJ2-5, with D possibly being TRBD2 (5 bases). Trimming removed 5 bases at V and 5 bases at J, with 15 bases between. The CDR3 spans 14 residues. The germline V gene has CDR1 MNHNS and CDR2 SASEGT. CDR3: CASSLLVPGETQYF. The CDR3 DNA is TGTGCCAGCAGTCTACTAGTCCCGGGGGAGACCCAGTACTTC.

The CDR3 loop reads CASSQDLAARNTIYF. DNA of the CDR3: TGTGCCAGCAGCCAAGATTTGGCAGCGAGAAACACCATATATTTT. The V gene is TRBV4-2, the J gene TRBJ1-3, with unresolved D. Per germline, CDR1 LGHNA and CDR2 YNFKEQ. V dropped 0 bases and J dropped 5 bases, with 11 bases sitting between them. The CDR3 sequence is 15 residues long.

The chain links TRBV7-9 to TRBJ1-4; 10 bases map to TRBD1. The CDR3 extends over 14 amino acids. Germline V gives CDR1 SEHNR, CDR2 FQNEAQ (reference sequence). V was pared by 5 bases and J by 6 bases, with 3 bases of the junction left unmatched. CDR3 DNA sequence: TGTGCCAGCAGCACCGGGACAGGGGATGAAAAACTGTTTTTT. It is translated as CASSTGTGDEKLFF.

The genes are TRBV13 and TRBJ1-2, with 8 bases identical to TRBD1. Germline V gene lookup returns CDR1 PRHDT and CDR2 FYEKMQ (reference sequence). The junction had 3 bases not matched to a gene; V was cut back by 5 bases and J by 4 bases. This CDR3 spans 13 amino acids. For the CDR3, the DNA is TGTGCCAGCAGCCGAACAGGGGGCTATGGCTACACCTTC. Protein sequence: CASSRTGGYGYTF.

The chain combines TRBV2 with TRBJ2-7; 7 positions match TRBD2. J was trimmed by 5 bases and V by 6 bases; bases with no gene match: 10. This CDR3 is 14 amino acids long. CDR1 and CDR2 from the germline V gene are SNHLY and FYNNEI. CDR3 loop: CASRRGGSGDEQYF. The CDR3 DNA reads as TGTGCCAGCAGGAGAGGTGGGAGCGGGGACGAGCAGTACTTC.

J is TRBJ2-7 and V is TRBV6-6; 11 positions match TRBD2. The CDR3 length is 16 residues. The trim removed 2 bases at V and 2 bases at J, leaving 5 bases unmatched. In germline, CDR1 is MNHNY, CDR2 SVGAGI (reference sequence). The CDR3 sequence is CASSYMLTSGAYEQYF. CDR3 coding DNA: TGTGCCAGCAGTTACATGTTGACTAGCGGGGCCTACGAGCAGTACTTC.

The chain carries TRBV11-2 and TRBJ2-7; 8 nucleotides line up with TRBD1. J gave up 3 bases and V 1 base, and 5 bases lay outside the gene matches. The CDR3 is made up of 15 amino acids. CDR1 is SGHAT and CDR2 is FQNNGV in the germline V gene. CDR3 protein: CASSLGGTGYYEQYF. In DNA form, the CDR3 reads TGTGCCAGCAGCTTAGGGGGGACAGGATACTACGAGCAGTACTTC.

This chain links TRBV19 with TRBJ1-4, with TRBD1 matching 8 bases. V shed 5 bases and J 7 bases; nucleotides not matched to a gene: 9. Per germline, CDR1 LNHDA and CDR2 SQIVND (reference sequence). The CDR3 contains 15 residues. The CDR3 bases are TGTGCCAGTAGTGGAGGGACAGGTTTTTTTGAAAAACTGTTTTTT. Translated, it gives CASSGGTGFFEKLFF.

The rearrangement joins TRBV5-4 to TRBJ1-1; TRBD1 might be the D (6 bases). CDR3 size: 16 residues. Germline V lookup: CDR1 SGHNT, CDR2 YYREEE (reference sequence). Deletions cut 0 bases from V and 1 base from J, with 13 bases between. CDR3 in DNA: TGTGCCAGCAGCTTGGCTTCACAGGGCGAGAACACTGAAGCTTTCTTT. It specifies CASSLASQGENTEAFF.

This rearrangement joins TRBV6-1 to TRBJ2-4; weak D call: TRBD1 (6 bases). Deletions cut 1 base from V and 6 bases from J, with 22 bases between. The CDR3 totals 18 residues. Germline V gene lookup returns CDR1 MNHNS and CDR2 SASEGT. CDR3 coding DNA: TGTGCCAGCAGTGAAGTCGGGCACAGGGCCGGCCAAGCAAACATTCAGTACTTC. Its translation: CASSEVGHRAGQANIQYF.

On this clone itself: A junction end diverges from the germline sequence, so it may reflect a read error. DNA of the CDR3: TGTGCCAGCAGGCGATTTCAAGTGGTACTCTTC. Its translation is CASRRFQVVLF. The chain employs TRBV7-9 and TRBJ2-1; D ambiguous. The CDR3 is made up of 11 amino acids. Per the germline V gene, CDR1 is SEHNR and CDR2 is FQNEAQ (reference sequence).

The rearrangement uses TRBV5-5 and TRBJ2-3; TRBD2 matches at 16 bases. Trimming cost V 4 bases and J 2 bases; bases outside gene matches: 7. Germline-derived CDR1 and CDR2 are SGHKS and YYEKEE (reference sequence). This CDR3 contains 18 residues. The CDR3 DNA follows: TGTGCCAGCAGCCCGGGGACTAGCGGGAGGGCAATCACAGATACGCAGTATTTT. Translation gives CASSPGTSGRAITDTQYF.

The genes are TRBV5-6 and TRBJ2-7, with D tentatively TRBD1 (5 bases). CDR1 and CDR2 from the germline V gene are SGHDT and YYEEEE. The CDR3 has 15 amino acids. Trimming stripped 3 bases from V and 0 bases from J, with 13 bases between. The CDR3 bases are TGTGCCAGCAGCTCATTTAGGACAACCTCCTACGAGCAGTACTTC. It translates to CASSSFRTTSYEQYF.

V is TRBV4-2 and J is TRBJ2-5, with D possibly matching TRBD1 (6 bases). V was shortened by 1 base and J by 3 bases, with 18 bases between the two germline ends. This CDR3 is built from 17 residues. CDR1 and CDR2 from the germline V gene are LGHNA and YNFKEQ. This CDR3 is CASSQAFSAAGEETQYF. The CDR3 DNA is TGTGCCAGCAGCCAAGCCTTCTCGGCGGCAGGGGAAGAGACCCAGTACTTC.

The chain has TRBV11-3 and TRBJ2-1; D uncertain. The CDR3 consists of 13 residues. V was pared by 3 bases and J by 7 bases, with 10 bases between. Germline V CDR1 and CDR2: SGHNT, YENEEA. CDR3 region: CASSFGDWNEQFF. The CDR3 DNA reads as TGTGCCAGCAGCTTCGGTGACTGGAATGAGCAGTTCTTC.